What follows are 18 T cell receptor beta chains derived from one specimen sequenced in a study of Graves' ophthalmopathy and Graves' hyperthyroidism. Amplification targeted the TCR beta CDR3 regions, with RNA transcripts as the source material. The first round was an RT-PCR with HTBI primers, and the second round was a multiplex PCR. MiXCR, run by TCRdb on the multiplex PCR reads, gives a single entry per CDR3 protein. In the table there are under 800,000 distinct CDR3 sequences, approximately 22% of which are singletons. Sequencing was performed on peripheral blood. These TCRs come from a woman aged 18-30 years with stable Graves' hyperthyroidism. Some clones in this sample may be carry-over from other donors' samples.

This clonotype was counted at least ten times. V is TRBV7-2 and J is TRBJ1-2; D is ambiguous. Germline V gene data show CDR1 as SGHTA and CDR2 as FQGNSA. V lost 7 bases and J 8 bases, leaving 20 bases between the germline ends. The CDR3 runs to 14 residues. The CDR3 DNA reads as TGTGCCAGCACCCTAGCCTTCGGTGACGGGGGCTACACCTTC. This translates into CASTLAFGDGGYTF.

This clonotype occurred many times. The chain has TRBV15 and TRBJ1-2, with D hard to call. This CDR3 is built from 15 residues. CDR1 is LNHNV and CDR2 is YYDKDF in the germline V gene (reference sequence). The V gene lost 1 base and the J gene lost 5 bases, with 14 bases spanning the gap. The DNA of the CDR3 is TGTGCCACCAGCAGAGCCAGATCCTTGGATTATGGCTACACCTTC. Amino acid sequence: CATSRARSLDYGYTF.

With regard to this clonotype: This may be a read error, as it is one base from a much larger clone. V is TRBV20-1 and J is TRBJ1-2; D call uncertain. Germline lookup yields CDR1 DFQATT and CDR2 SNEGSKA (reference sequence). This CDR3 has 12 amino acids. The CDR3 sequence is CCAPTGLYGYTF. CDR3 coding DNA: TGCTGTGCTCCCACCGGTCTCTATGGCTACACCTTC.

This clonotype was counted ten times or more. The chain combines TRBV7-3 with TRBJ2-7; TRBD1 matches 8 bases. V lost 5 bases to trimming and J lost 2 bases; unmatched junction nucleotides: 5. The CDR3 contains 14 residues. In germline, CDR1 is SGHTA, CDR2 FQGTGA. CDR3: CASSRGTGTYEQYF. CDR3 nucleotides: TGTGCCAGCAGCCGGGGGACAGGCACCTACGAGCAGTACTTC.

The V call is TRBV19, the J call TRBJ2-5; TRBD2 matches 8 bases. The CDR3 contains 16 residues. The junction had 7 bases not matched to a gene; V was cut back by 3 bases and J by 1 base. Per germline, CDR1 LNHDA and CDR2 SQIVND (reference sequence). The CDR3 region has the DNA TGTGCCAGTAGTATTTTTGCGGGAGGAATCCAAGAGACCCAGTACTTC. Translating it yields CASSIFAGGIQETQYF.

This clonotype occurred many times. The gene calls are TRBV13 and TRBJ1-5; no definite D call. The CDR3 loop spans 14 amino acids. CDR1 and CDR2 from the germline V gene are PRHDT and FYEKMQ (reference sequence). V was trimmed by 2 bases and J by 4 bases, leaving 9 bases between them. The CDR3, as DNA: TGTGCCAGCAGCTTATCGGCCGGTAATCAGCCCCAGCATTTT. Protein: CASSLSAGNQPQHF. Supplemented by reference TRBV13 and TRBJ1-5, the full variable domain reads AAGVIQSPRHLIKEKRETATLKCYPIPRHDTVYWYQQGPGQDPQFLISFYEKMQSDKGSIPDRFSAQQFSDYHSELNMSSLELGDSALYFCASSLSAGNQPQHFGDGTRLSIL.

The genes are TRBV4-1 and TRBJ1-2; the D is unclear. The CDR3 covers 13 residues. Trimming left V 0 bases short and J 8 bases short, with 10 bases between. Per the germline V gene, CDR1 is MGHRA and CDR2 is YSYEKL. The CDR3 DNA follows: TGCGCCAGCAGCCAAGATTTCGATCCCGGCTACACCTTC. Its translation: CASSQDFDPGYTF.

In this sample, this clonotype turned up a few times. The chain links TRBV5-1 to TRBJ2-2, with 7 bases aligning to TRBD2. Germline CDR1 is SGHRS and CDR2 is YFSETQ. The CDR3 has 13 amino acids. V lost 3 bases, J lost 6 bases, and 2 bases stayed unmatched. The CDR3 bases are TGCGCCAGCAGCTCCGGACTAGCCGGGGAGCTGTTTTTT. Translation gives CASSSGLAGELFF.

This clonotype has at least ten counts. The rearrangement links TRBV2 to TRBJ1-1, with D hard to call. CDR3 size: 13 residues. Per germline, CDR1 SNHLY and CDR2 FYNNEI. Trimming took 4 bases from V and 1 from J, leaving 7 bases between them. CDR3 sequence (DNA): TGTGCCAGCAGTGCTCGTGAGAACACTGAAGCTTTCTTT. Residues: CASSARENTEAFF.

This clonotype was observed at least ten times. This chain joins TRBV6-1 and TRBJ2-2, with 11 bases matching TRBD2. Trimming cost V 4 bases and J 5 bases; bases outside gene matches: 3. Germline lookup yields CDR1 MNHNS and CDR2 SASEGT. This CDR3 is built from 15 residues. CDR3 residues: CASSVPSGGTGELFF. The CDR3 DNA reads TGTGCCAGCAGTGTGCCTAGCGGGGGGACCGGGGAGCTGTTTTTT.

This clonotype was counted ten times or more. This chain connects TRBV28 to TRBJ2-7, with 8 bases aligning to TRBD2. CDR1 and CDR2 (germline): MDHEN, SYDVKM. J gave up 7 bases and V 2 bases, and 16 bases lay outside the gene matches. This CDR3 region has 17 residues. CDR3 nucleotide sequence: TGTGCCAGCAGTTTAATCGTGACTAGCGTCCTAAGGGGGGAGCAGTACTTC. It translates to CASSLIVTSVLRGEQYF.

This clonotype has a count of ten or more. Since a much larger clone is just one base distant, this may be a read error. V usage is TRBV20-1 and J usage is TRBJ1-6; D gene ambiguous. This CDR3 contains 13 residues. Germline lookup yields CDR1 DFQATT and CDR2 SNEGSKA (reference sequence). The CDR3 loop reads CSAIKSDNSHLHF. In DNA, the CDR3 is TGCAGTGCTATAAAGTCAGATAATTCACACCTCCACTTT.

This clonotype was observed at least ten times. V gene TRBV6-1 combines with J gene TRBJ1-1; tentative D call: TRBD1 (5 bases). Germline CDR1 MNHNS, CDR2 SASEGT. The CDR3 covers 15 residues. V was pared by 4 bases and J by 4 bases, with 16 bases between. The CDR3 nucleotides are TGTGCCAGCAGTGGCGGCACCACAGGACGCACTGAAGCTTTCTTT. Translating it yields CASSGGTTGRTEAFF.

This chain connects TRBV5-1 to TRBJ2-2; weak D call: TRBD1 (6 bases). Trimming took 0 bases from V and 4 from J, leaving 13 bases between them. The CDR3 consists of 16 residues. Germline V gene lookup returns CDR1 SGHRS and CDR2 YFSETQ. CDR3 DNA: TGCGCCAGCAGCTTGGAGGACAGAAGTGCCACCGGGGAGCTGTTTTTT. Translating gives CASSLEDRSATGELFF.

This clonotype has a single count. The chain employs TRBV6-2 or TRBV6-3 and TRBJ1-5, with 8 bases identical to TRBD1. The CDR3 is made up of 17 amino acids. Per germline, CDR1 MNHEY and CDR2 SVGEGT. Germline trimming cut 6 bases from V and 0 bases from J; bases unmatched to any gene: 10. The DNA of the CDR3 is TGTGCCAGCAGCGGGACAGGAGATGACTATAGCAATCAGCCCCAGCATTTT. Encoded protein: CASSGTGDDYSNQPQHF.

Ten or more counts support this clonotype. The conserved phenylalanine or tryptophan normally closing the CDR3 is absent here, so this likely arose from a read error. The chain carries TRBV5-5 and TRBJ1-1, with a weak D call TRBD1 (6 bases). CDR1 is SGHKS, CDR2 YYEKEE, per germline (reference sequence). V was pared by 2 bases and J by 6 bases, with 17 bases between. This CDR3 has 15 amino acids. The chain's CDR3 is CASSLWEQGFPEAFS. The CDR3 DNA sequence: TGTGCCAGCAGCTTATGGGAGCAGGGGTTCCCTGAAGCTTTCTCT.

The V gene is TRBV11-2, the J gene TRBJ1-1; 7 nucleotides line up with TRBD1. Germline V gives CDR1 SGHAT, CDR2 FQNNGV. The CDR3 runs to 14 residues. V lost 4 bases, J lost 6 bases, and 8 bases stayed unmatched. CDR3 bases: TGTGCCAGCAGCTCGGACAGGACCCGCGCTGAAGCTTTCTTT. As protein: CASSSDRTRAEAFF.

This clonotype was detected only a few times. The chain is built from TRBV6-2 or TRBV6-3 and TRBJ1-1; 9 nucleotides agree with TRBD1. Trimming at V came to 8 bases and at J to 5 bases, leaving 0 bases not matched to a gene. Germline V gives CDR1 MNHEY, CDR2 SVGEGT. This CDR3 has 11 amino acids. CDR3 in DNA: TGTGCCAGCGGACAGGGGACTGAAGCTTTCTTT. This gives the protein CASGQGTEAFF.